There are many counts of the clone carrying this TCR beta chain. Its antigen is not known. This sample is part of a study of regulatory T cells in long-lasting Graves disease. Combining iRepertoire HTBI primers with Arm-PCR of CDR3 regions, the authors built TCR beta libraries. TCRdb fed the multiplex PCR reads into MiXCR, producing one record per CDR3 protein. The data contain fewer than 400,000 distinct CDR3 sequences, around 20% of them singletons. The CDR3 sequence is 13 residues long. Trimming left V 5 bases short and J 0 bases short, with 7 bases between. Germline V gene lookup returns CDR1 LGHNT and CDR2 FRNRAP. Time point in this sample: persistent/refractory GD, antithyroid drugs over 5 years with positive TRAb. Extracted RNA from PBMCs served as the source of the TCR library. Graves' disease diagnosis used American Thyroid Association guidelines. Study-wide results and limits: Results may be inaccurate due to the small sample size.

This TCR derives from a female donor with Graves disease. The chain couples TRBV12-5 to TRBJ1-1; D unresolved. The material sequenced was peripheral blood mononuclear cells (PBMCs), taken when the disease was refractory, from a patient treated with antithyroid drugs. The CDR3 region is CASGPLMNTEAFF. CDR3 nucleotides: TGTGCTAGTGGTCCCCTCATGAACACTGAAGCTTTCTTT.